The present T cell receptor beta chain was sequenced within a study of cytomegalovirus exposure and HLA in healthy donors. Overall study: A prior analysis found about 110 million unique TCR beta sequences from 150 million to 200 million T cells. The study, taken as a whole, reports: The classifier reportedly diagnosed cytomegalovirus status with high sensitivity and specificity. TRBV6-2, TRBV6-3 and some other V segments were unresolvable in 87-base-pair reads.

In the PCR, 60 Vbeta and 13 Jbeta primers were used. Assay: immunoSEQ multiplex PCR; the TCRdb copy retains only in-frame clones and omits some. The sample lists some 120,000 clones, 80% occurring once. Turning to this clone: Its cognate antigen is unknown.

Germline values: CDR1 KGHSH, CDR2 LQKENI. V gave up 3 bases and J gave up 0 bases; unmatched junction bases: 6. The CDR3 extends over 16 amino acids. Donors likely had unrecorded immune exposures despite being nominally healthy when sampled. The chain links TRBV18 to TRBJ2-7; 9 bases agree with TRBD1. This receptor was taken from a man younger than 45 in good health and CMV-seropositive. Source material: PBMCs. CDR3 coding DNA: TGTGCCAGCTCACCGCGTGGACAGGGGAGCTCCTACGAGCAGTACTTC. It specifies CASSPRGQGSSYEQYF.